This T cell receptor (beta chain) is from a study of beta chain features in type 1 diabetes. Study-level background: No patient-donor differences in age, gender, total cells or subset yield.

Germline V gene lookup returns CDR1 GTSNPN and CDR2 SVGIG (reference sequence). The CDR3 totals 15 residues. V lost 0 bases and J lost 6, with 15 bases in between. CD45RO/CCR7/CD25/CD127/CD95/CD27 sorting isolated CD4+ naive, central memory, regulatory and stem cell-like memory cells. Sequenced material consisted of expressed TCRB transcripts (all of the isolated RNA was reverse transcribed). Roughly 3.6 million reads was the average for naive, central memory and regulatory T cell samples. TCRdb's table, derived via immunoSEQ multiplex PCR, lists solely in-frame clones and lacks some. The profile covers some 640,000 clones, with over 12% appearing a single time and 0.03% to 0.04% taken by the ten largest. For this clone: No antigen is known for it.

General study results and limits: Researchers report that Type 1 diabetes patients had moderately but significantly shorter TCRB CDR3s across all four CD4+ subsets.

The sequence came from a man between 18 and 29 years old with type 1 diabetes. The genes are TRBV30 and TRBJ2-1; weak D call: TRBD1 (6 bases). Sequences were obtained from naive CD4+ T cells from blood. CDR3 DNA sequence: TGTGCCTGGAGTGTACTGGGGGCATTTGGCAATGAGCAGTTCTTC. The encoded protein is CAWSVLGAFGNEQFF.